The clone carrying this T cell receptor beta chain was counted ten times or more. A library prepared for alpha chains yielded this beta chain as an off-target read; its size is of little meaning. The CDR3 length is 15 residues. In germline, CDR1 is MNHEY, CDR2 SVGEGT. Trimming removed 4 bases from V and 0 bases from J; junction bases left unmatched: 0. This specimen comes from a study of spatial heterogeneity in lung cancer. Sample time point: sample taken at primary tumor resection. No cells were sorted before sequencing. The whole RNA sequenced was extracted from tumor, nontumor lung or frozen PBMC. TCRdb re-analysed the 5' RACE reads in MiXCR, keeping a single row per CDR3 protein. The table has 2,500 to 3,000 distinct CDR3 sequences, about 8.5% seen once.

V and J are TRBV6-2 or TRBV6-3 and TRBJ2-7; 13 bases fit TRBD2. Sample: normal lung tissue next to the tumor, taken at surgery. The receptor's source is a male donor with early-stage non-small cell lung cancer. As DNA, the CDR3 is TGTGCCAGCAGTTGGACTAGCGGGAGCTCCTACGAGCAGTACTTC. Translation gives CASSWTSGSSYEQYF.